In its sample, the clone carrying this T cell receptor beta chain was seen a few times. Its antigen is currently unknown. The sample belongs to a study of blood T cells in healthy people across ages. The study's findings and limits: Reliance upon unsorted PBMCs precluded definitive naive versus antigen-experienced comparison. TCR beta diversity per million T cells fell roughly linearly with age.

A J-beta primer mix and a sample-barcoded 5' primer were used in a second PCR of roughly 7 to 12 cycles. Each cDNA molecule received a tag from a template-switch adaptor that had 12 random nucleotides. In TCRdb, the 5' RACE reads were re-called with MiXCR into one record per CDR3 protein. Counted here are hundreds of thousands of distinct CDR3 sequences, more than 55% occurring once; the ten biggest clones make up roughly 24%. The CDR3 runs to 12 residues. V was pared by 4 bases and J by 0 bases, with 7 bases between. Germline V gene sequence: CDR1 SQVTM, CDR2 ANQGSEA. This chain uses TRBV29-1 with TRBJ2-7; maybe TRBD2 (6 bases). The sequenced sample consisted of blood. The origin of this receptor is a man aged 40-49 years in good health. The chain's CDR3 is CSVGGDSYEQYF. In DNA, the CDR3 is TGCAGCGTTGGCGGGGACTCCTACGAGCAGTACTTC.